This T cell receptor (beta chain) was captured in a study of OX40 agonist ivuxolimab in advanced cancers. Study-wide context: Dose-escalation patients had hepatocellular carcinoma, melanoma, renal cell or head and neck cancer. The study reported partial responses in three patients: one hepatocellular carcinoma, two cutaneous melanoma.

Notes on this clone: Its specificity is not known.

Clones were read by immunoSEQ multiplex PCR, and TCRdb kept only the in-frame ones, dropping some. The sample includes 60,000 or so clones, 90% of them seen just once. Study results and limitations: The CD4+ and CD8+ T cells in the blood had expanded clonally by week 6 at 0.1 to 3.0 mg/kg. CD8+ T cells showed, on average, more clonal expansion than CD4+ cells.

The CDR3 is 17 amino acids. V lost 3 bases, J lost 0 bases, and 7 bases stayed unmatched. Germline CDR1 is KGHSH and CDR2 is LQKENI. V usage is TRBV18 and J usage is TRBJ2-7; TRBD2 agrees at 11 bases. The sequence derives from an adult with an advanced solid tumor such as melanoma, head and neck, liver or kidney cancer. Here the sequenced sample was CD4+ or CD8+ T cells sorted from blood, taken in a trial of the OX40 agonist ivuxolimab. CDR3 amino acids: CASSPESGLADSYEQYF. The CDR3 nucleotides are TGTGCCAGCTCACCTGAGTCGGGACTAGCGGACTCCTACGAGCAGTACTTC.